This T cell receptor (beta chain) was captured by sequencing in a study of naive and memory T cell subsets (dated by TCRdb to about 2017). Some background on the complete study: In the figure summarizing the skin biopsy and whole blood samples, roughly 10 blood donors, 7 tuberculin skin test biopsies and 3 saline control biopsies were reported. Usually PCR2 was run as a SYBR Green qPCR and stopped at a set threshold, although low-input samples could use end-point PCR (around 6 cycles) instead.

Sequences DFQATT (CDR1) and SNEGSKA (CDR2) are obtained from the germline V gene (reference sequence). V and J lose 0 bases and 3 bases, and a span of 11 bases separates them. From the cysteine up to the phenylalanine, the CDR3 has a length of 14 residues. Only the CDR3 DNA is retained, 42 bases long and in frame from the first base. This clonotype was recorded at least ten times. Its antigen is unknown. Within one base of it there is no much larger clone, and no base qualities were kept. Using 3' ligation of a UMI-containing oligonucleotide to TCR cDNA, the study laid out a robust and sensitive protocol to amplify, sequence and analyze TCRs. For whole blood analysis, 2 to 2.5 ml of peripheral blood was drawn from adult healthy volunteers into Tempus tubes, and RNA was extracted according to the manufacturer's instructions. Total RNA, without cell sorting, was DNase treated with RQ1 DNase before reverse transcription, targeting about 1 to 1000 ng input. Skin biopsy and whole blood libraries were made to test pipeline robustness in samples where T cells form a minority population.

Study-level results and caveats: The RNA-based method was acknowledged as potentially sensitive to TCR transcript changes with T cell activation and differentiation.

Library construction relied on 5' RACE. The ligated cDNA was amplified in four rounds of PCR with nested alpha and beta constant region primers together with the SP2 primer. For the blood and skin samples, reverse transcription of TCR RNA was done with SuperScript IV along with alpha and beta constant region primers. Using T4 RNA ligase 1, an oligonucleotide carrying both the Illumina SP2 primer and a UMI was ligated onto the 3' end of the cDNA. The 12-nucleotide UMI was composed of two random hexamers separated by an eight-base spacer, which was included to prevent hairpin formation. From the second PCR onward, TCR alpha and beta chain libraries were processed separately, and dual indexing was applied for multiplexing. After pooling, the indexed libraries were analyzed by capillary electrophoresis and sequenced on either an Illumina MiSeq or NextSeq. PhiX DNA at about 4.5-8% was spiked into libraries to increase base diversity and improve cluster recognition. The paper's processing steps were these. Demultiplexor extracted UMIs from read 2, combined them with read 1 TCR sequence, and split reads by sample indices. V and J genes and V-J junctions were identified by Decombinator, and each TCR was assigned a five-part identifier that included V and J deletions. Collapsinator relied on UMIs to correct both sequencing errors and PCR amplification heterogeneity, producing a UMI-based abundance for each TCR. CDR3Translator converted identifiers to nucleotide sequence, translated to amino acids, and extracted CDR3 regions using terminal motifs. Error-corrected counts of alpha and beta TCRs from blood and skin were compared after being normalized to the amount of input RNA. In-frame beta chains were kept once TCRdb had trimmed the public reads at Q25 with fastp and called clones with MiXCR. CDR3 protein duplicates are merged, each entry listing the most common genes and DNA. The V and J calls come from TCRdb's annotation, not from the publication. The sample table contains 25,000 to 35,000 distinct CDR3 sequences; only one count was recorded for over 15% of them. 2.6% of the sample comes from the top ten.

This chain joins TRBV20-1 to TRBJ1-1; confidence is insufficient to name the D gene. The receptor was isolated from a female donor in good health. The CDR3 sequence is CSARDDGRDTEAFF. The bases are TGCAGTGCTAGAGATGACGGCAGAGACACTGAAGCTTTCTTT.